The 4 T cell receptor beta chains below come from one sample, sequenced in a study of CD8 T cells in ankylosing spondylitis. TCRdb re-called the 5' RACE reads through MiXCR, storing one row per CDR3 protein. Of about 150,000 distinct CDR3 sequences listed, 25% to 35% are singletons. Sequencing was performed on synovial fluid, either unsorted or a sorted T cell fraction (not recorded which). The origin of the receptors is a male donor with ankylosing spondylitis.

The rearrangement links TRBV7-6 to TRBJ1-6, with TRBD1 matching over 9 bases. The CDR3 has 16 residues. Germline assignment: CDR1 SGHVS and CDR2 FNYEAQ. V shed 5 bases, J shed 9 bases, and the junction held 11 bases outside the gene matches. CDR3 protein: CASSPRQGGVSSPLHF. For the CDR3, the DNA is TGTGCCAGCAGCCCCCGACAGGGGGGCGTTAGTTCACCCCTCCACTTT.

This chain connects TRBV5-1 to TRBJ1-2; 9 bases are shared with TRBD1. The CDR3 has 18 residues. Germline V lookup: CDR1 SGHRS, CDR2 YFSETQ. V was pared by 1 base and J by 7 bases, with 17 bases of the junction left unmatched. The chain's CDR3 is CASSLSNGTGTGNSGYTF. The DNA for the CDR3 is TGCGCCAGCAGCTTGAGTAACGGGACAGGGACTGGGAATAGTGGCTACACCTTC.

This chain connects TRBV4-2 to TRBJ1-2; D is possibly TRBD1 (6 bases). With 0 bases removed from V and 2 bases from J, the gap between germline ends came to 10 bases. The CDR3 spans 15 residues. From germline, CDR1 is LGHNA and CDR2 YNFKEQ. The CDR3 DNA follows: TGTGCCAGCAGCCAAGATCCAGGGGAGAACTATGGCTACACCTTC. Its protein is CASSQDPGENYGYTF.

This clonotype was seen only a few times. This chain joins TRBV24-1 and TRBJ2-1; D call uncertain. Germline V gene lookup returns CDR1 KGHDR and CDR2 SFDVKD. CDR3 length equals 13 residues. Trimming took 3 bases from V and 8 from J, leaving 10 bases between them. The CDR3, as DNA: TGTGCCACCAGTGATCGAAGCACCGATGAGCAGTTCTTC. Its protein product is CATSDRSTDEQFF.